The clone carrying this T cell receptor (beta chain) has only a few counts. TCRdb independently ran MiXCR on the RT-PCR reads; one entry per CDR3 protein. The table includes some 570,000 distinct CDR3 sequences, approximately 11% detected once. This entry is derived from a study of response to subunit inactivated influenza vaccine. CDR1 and CDR2 from the germline V gene are SGHAT and FQNNGV. CDR3 length: 16 residues. With 2 bases removed from V and 0 bases from J, the gap between germline ends came to 11 bases. The same data also went into a second study, on T cells expressing NK-cell markers. From that report: Generation of TCR beta cDNA was performed by 5'RACE template switching incorporating UMIs.

This receptor was obtained from a man between 45 and 60 years old who received an inactivated influenza vaccine. The chain uses TRBV11-2 and TRBJ1-3; D unclear. The sample here was PBMCs from blood, taken on the day of vaccination. CDR3 in amino acids: CASSLFEVSSGNTIYF. The CDR3 coding sequence is TGTGCCAGCAGCTTATTCGAAGTCAGCTCTGGAAACACCATATATTTT.